This entry concerns a single TCR beta chain. This sample was taken from a study of blood T cell repertoires in COVID-19. As processed by the authors: Amplified reference gene primers provided the basis for estimating nucleated cell counts. Clones were read by immunoSEQ multiplex PCR, and TCRdb kept only the in-frame ones, dropping some. That table furnishes V, J and clone size, whereas the DNA furnished D and trimming. Counted here are a few hundred thousand clones, around 80% occurring once; the ten biggest clones make up 15% to 20%. With 4 bases clipped from V and 11 bases from J, the junction kept 5 bases outside the gene matches. Germline V gene data show CDR1 as MDHEN and CDR2 as SYDVKM. This CDR3 has 12 amino acids.

The sample comprised peripheral blood. This TCR was sampled from a woman of 80 years or more with active or convalescent COVID-19. The chain is built from TRBV28 and TRBJ1-1, with 9 positions matching TRBD1. CDR3 sequence: CASSYRGLPAFF. For the CDR3, the DNA is TGTGCCAGCAGTTACAGGGGGCTACCGGCTTTCTTT.